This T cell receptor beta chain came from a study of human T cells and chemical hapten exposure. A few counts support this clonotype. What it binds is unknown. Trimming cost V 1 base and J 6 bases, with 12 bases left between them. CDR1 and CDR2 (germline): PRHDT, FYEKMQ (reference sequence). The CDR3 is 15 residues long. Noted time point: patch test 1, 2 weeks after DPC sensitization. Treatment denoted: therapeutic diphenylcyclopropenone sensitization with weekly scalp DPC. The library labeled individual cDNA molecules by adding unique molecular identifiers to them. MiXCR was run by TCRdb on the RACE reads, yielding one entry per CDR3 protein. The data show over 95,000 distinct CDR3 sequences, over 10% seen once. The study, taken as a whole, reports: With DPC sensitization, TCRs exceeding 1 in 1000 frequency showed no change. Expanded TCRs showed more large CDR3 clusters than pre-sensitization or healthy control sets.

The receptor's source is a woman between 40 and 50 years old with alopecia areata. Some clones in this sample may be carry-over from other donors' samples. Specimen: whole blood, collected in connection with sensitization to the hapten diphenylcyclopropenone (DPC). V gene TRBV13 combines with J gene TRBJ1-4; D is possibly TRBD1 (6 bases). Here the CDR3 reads CASSLEPGADEKLFF. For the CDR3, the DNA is TGTGCCAGCAGCTTAGAACCGGGGGCGGATGAAAAACTGTTTTTT.